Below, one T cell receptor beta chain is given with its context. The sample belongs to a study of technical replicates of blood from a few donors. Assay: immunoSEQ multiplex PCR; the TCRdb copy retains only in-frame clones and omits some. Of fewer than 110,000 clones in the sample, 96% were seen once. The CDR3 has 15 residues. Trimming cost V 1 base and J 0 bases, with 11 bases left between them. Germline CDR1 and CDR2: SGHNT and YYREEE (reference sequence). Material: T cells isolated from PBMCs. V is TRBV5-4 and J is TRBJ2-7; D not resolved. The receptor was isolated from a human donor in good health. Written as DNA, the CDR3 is TGTGCCAGCAGCTTGCCAGGTACCATCTCCTACGAGCAGTACTTC. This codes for CASSLPGTISYEQYF.